The clone carrying this T cell receptor (beta chain) occurred a few times. The antigen remains undetermined. Per sample, a minimum of 6.5 million PBMCs were isolated. This specimen belongs to a study of blood T cells in healthy people across ages. Looking at the study overall: Capture by template switching was about one barcoded beta molecule per two T cells. Study-wide results and limits: Across samples, TCR beta diversity tracked strongly with naive T cell percentage.

Through a sample-barcoded 5' primer and a J-beta primer mix, a second PCR was run for about 6 to 11 cycles. A template-switch adaptor with 12 random nucleotides tagged each cDNA molecule. TCRdb re-called the 5' RACE reads with MiXCR, one entry per CDR3 protein. The sample contains approximately 800,000 distinct CDR3 sequences, around 62% of which appear only once. V shed 2 bases, J shed 6 bases, and the junction held 1 base outside the gene matches. The CDR3 has 13 amino acids. The germline V gene encodes CDR1 SEHNR and CDR2 FQNEAQ (reference sequence). Sequenced: blood. The genes are TRBV7-9 and TRBJ1-2; 9 bases line up with TRBD1. The origin of this receptor is a man younger than 40 in good health. This CDR3 is CASSLRQGDGYTF. CDR3 DNA: TGTGCCAGCAGCTTACGACAGGGGGATGGCTACACCTTC.